This T cell receptor (beta chain) was sequenced for a study of blood T cell repertoires in COVID-19. Study-wide context: The cDNA or gDNA used as material had been derived from T cells, B-cell-depleted T cells, or PBMCs.

In the authors' methods: Nucleated cell counts were estimated from reference gene primer amplification. The table came from immunoSEQ multiplex PCR; TCRdb's copy has only in-frame clones and leaves some out. For V, J and clone size, that table is used; D and trimming come from the DNA. The sample has hundreds of thousands of clones; about nine tenths are singletons. The germline CDR1 and CDR2 sequences are MNHEY and SVGAGI. Between the trimmed V and J ends, which lost 6 bases and 2 bases, there was a span of 10 bases. The CDR3 is 13 residues long. Researchers sorted participants into cohorts using their self-reported clinical history. Two negative PCRs, clearance, or symptom resolution were required of recovered Cohort 3 donors.

The source is a man younger than 40 who had recovered from COVID-19. The chain combines TRBV6-5 with TRBJ2-5; a weak D match, TRBD1 (6 bases). What was sequenced was PBMCs or T cells enriched from blood (not recorded which). The DNA of the CDR3 is TGTGCCAGCAGCCAGGGACAACAAGAGACCCAGTACTTC. This translates into CASSQGQQETQYF.